This passage covers 9 T cell receptor beta chains from one sample sequenced in a study of CD4 T cells in relation to SARS-CoV-2 and coronaviruses. Produced via immunoSEQ multiplex PCR; TCRdb's table is partial and in-frame only. The profile shows 25,000 to 30,000 clones, about 81% of them singletons. CD4+ T cells from unexposed donors were obtained before the COVID-19 pandemic (2011-2018). CD4+ T cells were isolated from the cells after about ten days of culture. These receptors' targets are unknown. The sequenced sample consisted of CD4+ T cells from PBMCs, cultured in vitro. The receptors were gathered from a human donor in good health.

This clone appeared a few times. This chain uses TRBV7-6 with TRBJ2-1, with TRBD2 matching 7 bases. The junction had 20 bases not matched to a gene; V was cut back by 4 bases and J by 8 bases. The CDR3 has 18 residues. Per the germline V gene, CDR1 is SGHVS and CDR2 is FNYEAQ. Written as DNA, the CDR3 is TGTGCCAGCAGCTCAAAAGAGGCGGGAGATGAAATCCTCTATGAGCAGTTCTTC. Its translation: CASSSKEAGDEILYEQFF.

V usage is TRBV11-2 and J usage is TRBJ2-1, with 10 bases matching TRBD2. The CDR3 has 15 amino acids. Germline CDR1 is SGHAT and CDR2 is FQNNGV. With V trimmed by 4 bases and J by 8 bases, 8 bases remained unmatched. The CDR3 DNA follows: TGTGCCAGCAGCTGGAGCGGGGGGGCAATTTATGAGCAGTTCTTC. Translated, it gives CASSWSGGAIYEQFF.

The V call is TRBV3-1 (or the pseudogene TRBV3-2), the J call TRBJ2-2; TRBD2 aligns across 8 bases. The CDR3 contains 16 residues. CDR1 and CDR2 from the germline V gene are LGHDT and YNNKEL (reference sequence). The V segment lost 6 bases and the J segment 5 bases; nucleotides outside the gene matches: 11. Written as DNA, the CDR3 is TGTGCCAGCAGGCGACTAGCGCGGGGGCGGACCGGGGAGCTGTTTTTT. It is translated as CASRRLARGRTGELFF.

The chain is built from TRBV6-5 and TRBJ2-7, with D maybe TRBD2 (6 bases). Germline loops: CDR1 MNHEY, CDR2 SVGAGI. The CDR3 runs 13 residues. Trimming took off 5 bases at V and 7 bases at J, with 15 bases between the two ends. Here the CDR3 reads CASSPPARGEQYF. The DNA for the CDR3 is TGTGCCAGCAGTCCCCCAGCCCGGGGGGAGCAGTACTTC.

This sequence joins TRBV12-3 or TRBV12-4 and TRBJ2-7; no clear D gene. Trimming stripped 5 bases from V and 3 bases from J, with 5 bases between. CDR3 length equals 11 residues. The CDR3 DNA sequence: TGTGCCAGCAGTAGGCTCTACGAGCAGTACTTC. Translating it yields CASSRLYEQYF.

The chain carries TRBV6-5 and TRBJ2-6; D unclear. Germline CDR1 MNHEY, CDR2 SVGAGI. Deletions cut 0 bases from V and 2 bases from J, with 5 bases between. The CDR3 sequence is 15 residues long. The CDR3 nucleotides are TGTGCCAGCAGTTACTCACTCACTGGGGCCAACGTCCTGACTTTC. Its protein is CASSYSLTGANVLTF.

This rearrangement joins TRBV6-2 or TRBV6-3 to TRBJ2-1; 10 nucleotides align to TRBD2. Germline V CDR1 and CDR2: MNHEY, SVGEGT. J was trimmed by 13 bases and V by 2 bases; bases with no gene match: 8. This CDR3 comprises 14 residues. The CDR3 sequence is CASSYGLAGVTQFF. The CDR3 DNA sequence: TGTGCCAGCAGTTACGGGCTAGCGGGAGTTACTCAGTTCTTC.

This clone was found once. The V call is TRBV29-1, the J call TRBJ1-4, with 9 nucleotides matching TRBD1. This CDR3 region has 13 residues. Germline CDR1 is SQVTM and CDR2 is ANQGSEA. With V trimmed by 4 bases and J by 8 bases, 5 bases remained unmatched. CDR3 in DNA: TGCAGCGTTGGGGACAGGGCGGGGGAAAAACTGTTTTTT. This codes for CSVGDRAGEKLFF.

J is TRBJ1-1 and V is TRBV19, with TRBD1 matching over 8 bases. The length of the CDR3 is 16 residues. V gave up 3 bases and J gave up 4 bases; unmatched junction bases: 10. The germline CDR1 and CDR2 sequences are LNHDA and SQIVND (reference sequence). For the CDR3, the DNA is TGTGCCAGTAGTATCCGCGGACAGGGTCGTGTCACTGAAGCTTTCTTT. Translated, it gives CASSIRGQGRVTEAFF.